This T cell receptor (beta chain) was retrieved from a study of shared clonotypes between healthy human individuals. As concerns this clone: Its antigen is undetermined.

Study-wide points: Among the subsets, naive ones generally showed larger estimated richness than memory ones.

Per the original methods: Filtering differed since immunoSEQ provided only junctions, with no quality scores. Sequenced by immunoSEQ multiplex PCR; TCRdb stores in-frame clones only, minus some. D and trimming were read from the DNA, whereas the V and J calls and clone size are those reported in that table. The data hold approximately 2.1 million clones, with 90% to 95% observed a single time. The trim removed 7 bases at V and 5 bases at J, leaving 8 bases unmatched. This CDR3 has 14 amino acids. Germline CDR1 reads LNHDA; CDR2 reads SQIVND (reference sequence). Material: naive CD4+ T cells from PBMCs. The subset: CD45RA+ positively selected. This chain connects TRBV19 to TRBJ1-5; TRBD1 matches at 7 bases. This TCR was recovered from a man aged 18 to 30 in good health. Some clones in this sample may be carry-over from other donors' samples. CDR3: CASTRQGIYQPQHF. As DNA, the CDR3 is TGTGCCAGTACTCGACAGGGAATATATCAGCCCCAGCATTTT. The full variable domain, completed using reference TRBV19 and TRBJ1-5, is DGGITQSPKYLFRKEGQNVTLSCEQNLNHDAMYWYRQDPGQGLRLIYYSQIVNDFQKGDIAEGYSVSREKKESFPLTVTSAQKNPTAFYLCASTRQGIYQPQHFGDGTRLSIL.